This T cell receptor beta chain came from a study of human CD8 memory T cell subsets. Findings and caveats of the study: A similarly high level of diversity characterized stem-like memory and precursor exhausted T cells, unlike effector memory cells.

This clonotype shows up as medium-sized by frequency. The antigen is undetermined. UMI-labeled 5' RACE was used to make TCR beta libraries. Per the original data handling: Clonotype content per TCR beta library ranged between about 2,900 and 20,000 functional CDR3 beta clonotypes. After re-calling the 5' RACE reads, TCRdb lists one entry per CDR3 protein, DNA absent. The V and J calls and clone size come from TCRdb's table, not from the authors' own analysis. The sample includes under 4,500 distinct CDR3 sequences. PBMC in the sample derive from buffy coats of healthy donors. By negative magnetic separation, total CD8+ T cells were enriched. CDR1 and CDR2 from the germline V gene are SQVTM and ANQGSEA. This CDR3 spans 12 amino acids.

This sequence originates from a human donor in good health. The material sequenced was CD8+ T cells from PBMCs. The chain joins TRBV29-1 to TRBJ2-7. The chain's CDR3 is CSVGRDFDEQYF.